Shown below are 24 T cell receptor beta chains from a single sample sequenced in a study of CD8+CD57+ T cells in acquired aplastic anemia. The template used for profiling TCR beta VDJ and CDR3 was genomic DNA. One entry per CDR3 protein, called by TCRdb with MiXCR from the reads. This table has 250,000 or so distinct CDR3 sequences, around 45% appearing once. Selection for sequencing was limited to patients who had shown CD8+CD57+ cell expansion by flow cytometry. What was sequenced was sorted CD4+, CD8+, or CD8+CD57+ T cells (not recorded which) from PBMCs. The receptors shown here come from a human donor with aplastic anemia.

This sequence joins TRBV2 and TRBJ2-7; 12 nucleotides match TRBD2. Losses at the gene ends were 2 bases for V and 4 bases for J; bases not matched to a gene: 3. The CDR3 runs to 15 residues. Germline CDR1 is SNHLY and CDR2 is FYNNEI. CDR3 loop: CASSERTSGVYEQYF. The CDR3, as DNA: TGTGCCAGCAGTGAACGGACTAGCGGGGTTTACGAGCAGTACTTC.

This clonotype showed up many times. The chain links TRBV29-1 to TRBJ2-2; D perhaps matches TRBD2 (5 bases). The CDR3 sequence is 15 residues long. With 4 bases removed from V and 4 bases from J, the gap between germline ends came to 16 bases. Germline CDR1 reads SQVTM; CDR2 reads ANQGSEA. The CDR3 DNA sequence: TGCAGCGTTGTGTCTCTCACTAGAGGCACCGGGGAGCTGTTTTTT. It specifies CSVVSLTRGTGELFF.

In its sample, this clonotype was seen a few times. V is TRBV30 and J is TRBJ1-6, with D perhaps matching TRBD1 (5 bases). V was clipped by 5 bases and J by 8 bases, with 22 bases between them. Germline CDR1 is GTSNPN and CDR2 is SVGIG (reference sequence). CDR3 length: 16 amino acids. This chain's CDR3 is CAWVGPRVRTDSPLHF. CDR3 bases: TGTGCCTGGGTGGGGCCCAGGGTTCGTACAGATTCACCCCTCCACTTT.

The chain combines TRBV20-1 with TRBJ1-5; possibly TRBD1 for D (5 bases). CDR1 and CDR2 (germline): DFQATT, SNEGSKA (reference sequence). The germline V and J ends were trimmed by 0 bases and 7 bases, with 16 bases remaining between them. CDR3 length equals 15 residues. CDR3 in amino acids: CSARDHTAEGQPQHF. The CDR3 DNA reads as TGCAGTGCTAGAGACCATACCGCTGAGGGGCAGCCCCAGCATTTT.

This rearrangement joins TRBV19 to TRBJ2-2, with no clear D. The CDR3 covers 13 residues. Trimming cost V 5 bases and J 4 bases, with 8 bases left between them. Germline V gene lookup returns CDR1 LNHDA and CDR2 SQIVND (reference sequence). In nucleotides, the CDR3 is TGTGCCAGTAGTCGGACGGTCACCGGGGAGCTGTTTTTT. Its translation is CASSRTVTGELFF. Filled out from reference TRBV19 and TRBJ2-2, the complete variable domain reads DGGITQSPKYLFRKEGQNVTLSCEQNLNHDAMYWYRQDPGQGLRLIYYSQIVNDFQKGDIAEGYSVSREKKESFPLTVTSAQKNPTAFYLCASSRTVTGELFFGEGSRLTVL.

This clonotype was seen a handful of times. A read error may account for a junction end that differs from germline. The CDR3 region is CASSERGDTGTQYF. The CDR3 DNA reads as TGTGCCAGCAGTGAACGGGGGGACACAGGTACGCAGTATTTT. The gene calls are TRBV6-4 and TRBJ2-3, with a weak D call TRBD2 (7 bases). Germline assignment: CDR1 MRHNA and CDR2 SNTAGT. There are 14 residues in the CDR3.

This chain uses TRBV15 with TRBJ2-3, with a tentative D call TRBD1 (5 bases). In germline, CDR1 is LNHNV, CDR2 YYDKDF (reference sequence). V was pared by 3 bases and J by 3 bases, with 19 bases between. This CDR3 is built from 17 residues. The CDR3 DNA reads as TGTGCCACCAGCAGCGTAGGTCAGGGCTTACTAACAGATACGCAGTATTTT. This codes for CATSSVGQGLLTDTQYF.

The chain combines TRBV9 with TRBJ1-1; D remains ambiguous. V was trimmed by 3 bases and J by 2 bases, leaving 8 bases between them. The CDR3 is 13 residues long. Germline CDR1 is SGDLS and CDR2 is YYNGEE. The CDR3 loop reads CASSARANTEAFF. CDR3 coding DNA: TGTGCCAGCAGCGCTAGGGCCAACACTGAAGCTTTCTTT.

Notes on this clonotype: A read error may be the cause here, since a much bigger clone is one base away. This chain links TRBV4-1 with TRBJ1-6; 7 bases are shared with TRBD1. CDR1 and CDR2 from the germline V gene are MGHRA and YSYEKL. The CDR3 length is 17 residues. DNA for the CDR3: TGCGCCAGCAGCCAGGCTACCGGGACAGCCTATAGTTCACCCCTCCACTTT. Translated: CASSQATGTAYSSPLHF.

About this clonotype itself: A read error may produce the germline difference seen at one junction end. The J gene is TRBJ1-2, the V gene TRBV30; 7 positions agree with TRBD1. This CDR3 spans 13 amino acids. The V gene's germline CDR1 is GTSNPN and CDR2 SVGIG (reference sequence). The CDR3 coding sequence is TGTGCCGGCTTACCTGGGACAGCTGAGGGCTGCACCTTC. As protein: CAGLPGTAEGCTF.

Comments on this clonotype: A much larger clone differs by one base, so this may be a read error. The chain has TRBV3-1 and TRBJ1-2; the match to TRBD1 covers 8 bases. The CDR3 consists of 11 residues. Germline CDR1 LGHDT, CDR2 YNNKEL (reference sequence). CDR3 sequence reads: CASGQEQGEDF. DNA for the CDR3: TGTGCCAGCGGCCAGGAACAGGGGGAGGACTTC. Together with reference TRBV3-1 and TRBJ1-2, the CDR3 gives the full variable domain: DTAVSQTPKYLVTQMGNDKSIKCEQNLGHDTMYWYKQDSKKFLKIMFSYNNKELIINETVPNRFSPKSPDKAHLNLHINSLELGDSAVYFCASGQEQGEDFGSGTRLTVV.

This rearrangement joins TRBV10-2 to TRBJ2-3, with 10 bases aligning to TRBD1. CDR1 is WSHSY and CDR2 is SAAADI in the germline V gene. The CDR3 is 16 amino acids. After removal of 3 bases from V and 2 bases from J, the junction contained 5 bases not matched to a gene. The CDR3 reads CASSDRTGGSTDTQYF. The CDR3 DNA is TGCGCCAGCAGTGACCGGACAGGGGGATCCACAGATACGCAGTATTTT.

The chain recombines TRBV2 with TRBJ1-5; D is unclear. CDR1 and CDR2 from the germline V gene are SNHLY and FYNNEI. V was pared by 8 bases and J by 0 bases, with 8 bases between. This CDR3 has 13 amino acids. The CDR3: CASGEYSNQPQHF. In DNA form, the CDR3 reads TGTGCCAGCGGGGAGTATAGCAATCAGCCCCAGCATTTT.

This clonotype came up many times. The CDR3 sequence is CASSQEGRGNTIYF. CDR3 coding DNA: TGCGCCAGCAGCCAAGAGGGACGGGGAAACACCATATATTTT. The chain recombines TRBV4-3 with TRBJ1-3, with D maybe TRBD1 (5 bases). Germline CDR1 reads LGHNA; CDR2 reads YSLEER. This CDR3 spans 14 amino acids. Trimming took 0 bases from V and 4 from J, leaving 7 bases between them.

This clonotype was recorded only once. The chain recombines TRBV19 with TRBJ2-7, with no clear D. Germline V gene sequence: CDR1 LNHDA, CDR2 SQIVND (reference sequence). The CDR3 has 13 residues. Trimming removed 3 bases from V and 2 bases from J, with 8 bases in between. The CDR3 bases are TGTGCCAGTAGTATCCAGAATACCTACGAGCAGTACTTC. The encoded protein is CASSIQNTYEQYF.

The genes are TRBV2 and TRBJ2-7; 7 bases match TRBD1. Losses at the gene ends were 9 bases for V and 3 bases for J; bases not matched to a gene: 8. Germline values: CDR1 SNHLY, CDR2 FYNNEI. CDR3 length: 13 amino acids. CDR3 amino acids: CASPGTVFYEQYF. DNA for the CDR3: TGTGCCAGTCCCGGGACAGTATTCTACGAGCAGTACTTC.

CDR3 bases: TGTGCCAGTAGTATTTGGGGTGCTGCAGATACGCAGTATTTT. It yields the protein CASSIWGAADTQYF. This sequence joins TRBV19 and TRBJ2-3, with D uncertain. CDR3 length: 14 amino acids. Germline assignment: CDR1 LNHDA and CDR2 SQIVND (reference sequence). Trimming left V 3 bases short and J 4 bases short, with 11 bases between.

This clonotype has a handful of counts. This rearrangement joins TRBV29-1 to TRBJ2-3; D is unclear. The CDR3 contains 14 residues. V lost 0 bases, J lost 2 bases, and 9 bases lay in between. Per the germline V gene, CDR1 is SQVTM and CDR2 is ANQGSEA. This CDR3 is CSVEDHDHTDTQYF. For the CDR3, the DNA is TGCAGCGTTGAAGATCATGACCACACAGATACGCAGTATTTT.

The chain is built from TRBV7-9 and TRBJ1-1; D not certain. The V end was cut by 5 bases, the J end by 1 base, with 11 bases between. Germline lookup yields CDR1 SEHNR and CDR2 FQNEAQ (reference sequence). This CDR3 contains 14 residues. CDR3 sequence: CASSEEGQNTEAFF. CDR3 sequence (DNA): TGTGCCAGCAGCGAGGAGGGCCAGAACACTGAAGCTTTCTTT.

Ten or more counts support this clonotype. The CDR3 bases are TGCGCCAGCAGCCAAACAATGACAGGCGCAACTAATGAAAAACTGTTTTTT. It specifies CASSQTMTGATNEKLFF. The V call is TRBV4-3, the J call TRBJ1-4; D is perhaps TRBD1 (6 bases). The V and J ends lost 2 bases and 0 bases respectively, with 13 bases between them. The germline gives CDR1 LGHNA, CDR2 YSLEER. CDR3 size: 17 residues.

The genes are TRBV20-1 and TRBJ2-2; 8 positions agree with TRBD1. Trimming at V came to 3 bases and at J to 4 bases, leaving 4 bases not matched to a gene. The length of the CDR3 is 14 residues. The germline CDR1 and CDR2 sequences are DFQATT and SNEGSKA (reference sequence). Here the CDR3 DNA reads TGCAGTGCTAGCAGGGGGCGCCTCACCGGGGAGCTGTTTTTT. It codes for CSASRGRLTGELFF.

This clonotype was detected a few times. The CDR3 reads CASSEIGEAFF. Here the CDR3 DNA reads TGTGCCAGCAGTGAAATAGGTGAAGCTTTCTTT. This sequence joins TRBV2 and TRBJ1-1, with D uncertain. The V end lost 2 bases, the J end lost 7 bases, and 5 bases lay between the germline ends. The CDR3 runs to 11 residues. Germline loops: CDR1 SNHLY, CDR2 FYNNEI.

The chain employs TRBV27 and TRBJ2-7, with D perhaps matching TRBD1 (6 bases). Trimming pared 4 bases from V and 5 bases from J, leaving 15 bases between. The germline CDR1 and CDR2 sequences are MNHEY and SMNVEV (reference sequence). CDR3 length equals 14 residues. The CDR3 is CASSYSPGVHEQYF. The CDR3 coding sequence is TGTGCCAGCAGTTACTCCCCAGGGGTCCACGAGCAGTACTTC.

This clonotype was recorded many times. This chain connects TRBV9 to TRBJ2-7, with D perhaps matching TRBD1 (5 bases). This CDR3 spans 15 amino acids. Germline V gene data show CDR1 as SGDLS and CDR2 as YYNGEE. The V end lost 2 bases, the J end lost 0 bases, and 12 bases lay between the germline ends. CDR3 DNA: TGTGCCAGCAGCGTGGGTCAGGGCATCTCCTACGAGCAGTACTTC. This sequence encodes CASSVGQGISYEQYF.